These T cell receptor beta chains were read from a single sample in a study of beta chain features in type 1 diabetes. Generated by immunoSEQ multiplex PCR, the TCRdb table keeps only in-frame clones and is missing some. In the table there are 350,000 or so clones, about 19% of which are singletons. Source material: naive CD4+ T cells from blood. Source of these receptors: a woman aged 18-29 years in good health. Each CDR3 is given with its conserved first and last residue. The order of the fields is clone size, D gene, V gene, J gene, CDR3 DNA, CDR3 protein. A D gene is named only where the DNA matches it firmly. The size field is filled for only some rows; it gives once, few, many or a size class.

>-|TRBD2|TRBV29-1|TRBJ2-6
TGCAGCGTCGTCGGGGGGGGCAGGGGAGAAACTGGGGCCAACGTCCTGACTTTC
CSVVGGGRGETGANVLTF
>few|TRBD1|TRBV5-1|TRBJ2-2
TGCGCCACCAGGGACAGCAAAACCGGGGAGCTGTTTTTT
CATRDSKTGELFF
>-|TRBD1|TRBV4-1|TRBJ2-7
TGCGCCAGCAGCCAAACTCCGGGACAGGGGTCCTACGAGCAGTACTTC
CASSQTPGQGSYEQYF
>-|-|TRBV2|TRBJ1-5
TGTGCCAGCAGTGCGGACCAGGGGCAGCCCCAGCATTTT
CASSADQGQPQHF
>-|-|TRBV4-1|TRBJ2-6
TGCGCCAGCAGCCAAGATCAGGGGTTTGGGGCCAACGTCCTGACTTTC
CASSQDQGFGANVLTF
>few|-|TRBV10-3|TRBJ2-2
TGTGCCTCCAGCCGGGACACTAACACCGGGGAGCTGTTTTTT
CASSRDTNTGELFF
>few|TRBD2|TRBV7-9|TRBJ2-1
TGTGCCAGCAGCCCGACGACTAGCCACATGACCTACAATGAGCAGTTCTTC
CASSPTTSHMTYNEQFF
>-|-|TRBV9|TRBJ2-3
TGTGCCAGTGCCGTTTCACGGACAGATACGCAGTATTTT
CASAVSRTDTQYF
>-|-|TRBV9|TRBJ1-3
TGTGCCAGCAGCGTAGAATCGTGGGGAGACACCATATATTTT
CASSVESWGDTIYF
>-|-|TRBV2|TRBJ2-7
TGTGCCAGCGGCTCGGGGTCCTACGAGCAGTACTTC
CASGSGSYEQYF
>-|-|TRBV7-2|TRBJ2-1
TGTGCCAGCAGCACAAGCGCGGGGACCCCTGAGCAGTTCTTC
CASSTSAGTPEQFF
>few|TRBD2|TRBV30|TRBJ2-7
TGTGCCTGGAGTCCCCGGGAGGAAACGGGTCGTGACGAGCAGTACTTC
CAWSPREETGRDEQYF
>-|TRBD2|TRBV2|TRBJ2-7
TGTGCCAGCAGTCGGGAGGACGAGCAGTACTTC
CASSREDEQYF
>few|TRBD1|TRBV4-1|TRBJ2-6
TGCGCCAGCAGCCAAGGCATGGCCAGGGGGACTGGGGCCAACGTCCTGACTTTC
CASSQGMARGTGANVLTF